Sequencing of this T cell receptor (beta chain) was carried out in a study of cytomegalovirus exposure and HLA in healthy donors. Study information: A prior analysis found about 120 million unique TCR beta sequences from 150 million to 200 million T cells.

Study-level points and caveats: As a later analysis revealed, the rate of TCR association differed by HLA locus, with DRB1 most and HLA-C fewest. There were some 150 TCR beta chains listed as cytomegalovirus-associated. There were some public TCRs occurring in many donors, but most TCR sequences were rare.

Concerning this clone itself: The antigen remains unidentified.

The study ran its PCR with 60 Vbeta and 13 Jbeta primers. Repertoires were generated with immunoSEQ multiplex PCR, while TCRdb's copy carries only in-frame clones and drops some. The data contain roughly 160,000 clones, 70% to 85% of them singletons. The CDR3 is 18 residues long. CDR1 is LGHNT, CDR2 FRNRAP, per germline. J lost 0 bases, V lost 2 bases, and 7 bases had no gene match. The chain has TRBV12-5 and TRBJ1-5, with TRBD1 identical over 10 bases. This TCR was sampled from a woman in her 30s in good health and CMV-seronegative. The sequenced sample was PBMCs. CDR3 sequence: CASGLSWTGGDSNQPQHF. The CDR3 DNA sequence: TGTGCTAGTGGTTTGTCATGGACAGGGGGGGATAGCAATCAGCCCCAGCATTTT.